This T cell receptor (beta chain) was recovered during a study of monozygotic twins with inflammatory bowel disease. General study points: Especially with disease activity, IBD patients shared fewer clonotypes with others than healthy twins did. Background noise in patient repertoires may stem from differing immunosuppressive treatments. The existence of one strong signal or clonotype linked to IBD lacked support.

Following a re-call of the 5' RACE reads, TCRdb has one entry per CDR3 protein and lacks DNA. Recorded here are some 170,000 distinct CDR3 sequences; the top ten clones represent roughly 7.4%. Regarding this clonotype: Its target is unknown.

Germline values: CDR1 DFQATT, CDR2 SNEGSKA (reference sequence). CDR3 length equals 18 residues. V is TRBV20-1 and J is TRBJ1-2; TCRdb proposes TRBD1, but this gene call is untestable without DNA. Sequencing input: blood. This sequence originates from a human donor with ulcerative colitis or Crohn's disease, or a healthy co-twin of an affected twin (not recorded which). The CDR3 region is CSALPTWGVQGNHYGYTF.